This T cell receptor beta chain was sequenced for a study of blood T cell repertoires in COVID-19. Study-wide background: Samples came from the United States, Italy and Spain, spanning acute and convalescent COVID-19.

In the authors' methods: Counts of nucleated cells, estimated from reference gene primer amplification, were obtained. Sequencing used immunoSEQ multiplex PCR; TCRdb keeps in-frame clones, though not all of them. From that table come the V and J calls and clone size; the DNA was used to work out D and trimming. Of around 120,000 clones in the sample, around 90% are singletons; the top ten hold roughly 3.7%. The CDR3 loop spans 17 amino acids. Germline-derived CDR1 and CDR2 are SGHDT and YYEEEE. Trimming removed 0 bases from V and 3 bases from J; junction bases left unmatched: 3. The receptor was derived from a man aged 50 or older with active COVID-19. The sequencing sample was made of peripheral blood. The chain couples TRBV5-6 to TRBJ2-1; 13 bases align to TRBD2. The CDR3 DNA follows: TGTGCCAGCAGCTTGGCTGGACTAGCGGGAGACTACAATGAGCAGTTCTTC. It translates to CASSLAGLAGDYNEQFF.